These 17 T cell receptor beta chains came from one sample sequenced in a study of T-cell memory formation after mild COVID-19. TCRdb used MiXCR to reprocess the 5' RACE reads, holding one entry per CDR3 protein. The table has 250,000 to 300,000 distinct CDR3 sequences, about 16% seen once. The sample taken for sequencing was PBMCs or a T cell subset sorted from them (not recorded which). The receptors originated from a young man who had mild COVID-19 (a few samples of this study predate the infection). Cell type and time point are not known.

The chain joins TRBV9 to TRBJ2-3; TRBD2 agrees at 8 bases. CDR3 length: 16 amino acids. From germline, CDR1 is SGDLS and CDR2 YYNGEE. V was clipped by 0 bases and J by 10 bases; unmatched bases: 13. The CDR3 protein is CASSVGSGSPGGAQYF. The CDR3, as DNA: TGTGCCAGCAGCGTAGGATCCGGCTCCCCCGGGGGGGCGCAGTATTTT.

A few counts support this clonotype. In DNA, the CDR3 is TGTGCCAGCAGCCCAAAAAACATTCAGTACTTC. Its translation is CASSPKNIQYF. The chain couples TRBV9 to TRBJ2-4; D not resolved. Per the germline V gene, CDR1 is SGDLS and CDR2 is YYNGEE. V lost 4 bases, J lost 4 bases, and 3 bases lay in between. CDR3 size: 11 residues.

This clonotype was seen more than once but under ten times. The V and J genes are TRBV10-3 and TRBJ2-5, with D tentatively TRBD1 (6 bases). V gave up 3 bases and J gave up 4 bases, with 9 bases separating them. Germline V gene sequence: CDR1 ENHRY, CDR2 SYGVKD. The CDR3 totals 13 residues. CDR3 sequence reads: CAISESRGETQYF. In DNA form, the CDR3 reads TGTGCCATCAGTGAAAGCAGGGGAGAGACCCAGTACTTC.

The chain has TRBV11-2 and TRBJ2-1, with 7 nucleotides matching TRBD1. The CDR3 has 14 residues. Germline-derived CDR1 and CDR2 are SGHAT and FQNNGV. Unmatched junction bases numbered 8, after V lost 5 bases and J lost 7 bases. CDR3 residues: CASSNRQGRNEQFF. CDR3 bases: TGTGCCAGCAGCAACCGACAGGGACGGAATGAGCAGTTCTTC.

This chain uses TRBV14 with TRBJ1-2; D is ambiguous. CDR1 and CDR2 from the germline V gene are SGHDN and FVKESK. This CDR3 is 14 amino acids long. Trimming removed 0 bases at V and 6 bases at J, with 11 bases between. The CDR3 loop is CASSQDAALDGYTF. CDR3 DNA: TGTGCCAGCAGCCAAGACGCCGCCCTGGATGGCTACACCTTC. Based on the CDR3 plus reference TRBV14 and TRBJ1-2, the full variable domain is EAGVTQFPSHSVIEKGQTVTLRCDPISGHDNLYWYRRVMGKEIKFLLHFVKESKQDESGMPNNRFLAERTGGTYSTLKVQPAELEDSGVYFCASSQDAALDGYTFGSGTRLTVV.

The sample holds a few counts of this clonotype. This chain's CDR3 is CASSQYRGRNEQFF. The CDR3 nucleotides are TGTGCCAGCAGCCAATACCGCGGCCGGAATGAGCAGTTCTTC. The chain recombines TRBV11-2 with TRBJ2-1; D ambiguous. Trimming took 5 bases from V and 7 from J, leaving 15 bases between them. The CDR3 consists of 14 residues. Germline CDR1 SGHAT, CDR2 FQNNGV.

This clonotype has a handful of counts. The rearrangement links TRBV12-3 or TRBV12-4 to TRBJ2-3; 8 bases match TRBD1. The J segment lost 7 bases and the V segment lost 7 bases, leaving 10 bases of the junction unmatched. CDR3 length: 14 amino acids. DNA for the CDR3: TGTGCCAGCATTCGGGACAGGTCCCGCAATACGCAGTATTTT. Its translation: CASIRDRSRNTQYF.

This clonotype was seen many times. The gene calls are TRBV7-9 and TRBJ2-5; D uncertain. Germline-derived CDR1 and CDR2 are SEHNR and FQNEAQ (reference sequence). CDR3 size: 15 residues. V dropped 3 bases and J dropped 4 bases, with 15 bases sitting between them. The CDR3 loop is CASSFLSLASETQYF. CDR3 sequence (DNA): TGTGCCAGCAGCTTTCTCTCGTTGGCCTCAGAGACCCAGTACTTC.

CDR3 sequence (DNA): TGTGCCAGCAGCTATAACGCCGGGACAGGGGCCGAAGCTTTCTTT. Its translation is CASSYNAGTGAEAFF. V gene TRBV7-2 combines with J gene TRBJ1-1; TRBD1 matches at 10 bases. Trimming took 4 bases from V and 8 from J; bases not matched to a gene: 10. CDR3 size: 15 residues. Per germline, CDR1 SGHTA and CDR2 FQGNSA.

The chain combines TRBV5-5 with TRBJ2-2; TRBD2 matches at 12 bases. Germline V CDR1 and CDR2: SGHKS, YYEKEE (reference sequence). The CDR3 contains 18 residues. The V segment lost 3 bases and the J segment 2 bases; nucleotides outside the gene matches: 8. The CDR3 loop is CASSWRLAGVLNTGELFF. CDR3 nucleotide sequence: TGTGCCAGCAGCTGGAGACTAGCGGGGGTCCTCAACACCGGGGAGCTGTTTTTT.

This clonotype was detected a few times. The V gene is TRBV6-5, the J gene TRBJ1-5, with 8 nucleotides matching TRBD1. The J segment lost 2 bases and the V segment lost 0 bases, leaving 0 bases of the junction unmatched. There are 15 residues in the CDR3. Germline V gene data show CDR1 as MNHEY and CDR2 as SVGAGI. CDR3 sequence (DNA): TGTGCCAGCAGTTACTCGGGACAGGGCAATCAGCCCCAGCATTTT. Translated, it gives CASSYSGQGNQPQHF.

V is TRBV12-3 or TRBV12-4 and J is TRBJ1-2; D might be TRBD1 (6 bases). V dropped 1 base and J dropped 4 bases, with 25 bases sitting between them. This CDR3 is 19 amino acids long. The CDR3, as DNA: TGTGCCAGCAGTTTAGGATTTTTAGTTGTACAGGGCCAGGGCTATGGCTACACCTTC. Protein sequence: CASSLGFLVVQGQGYGYTF.

There are a few counts of this clonotype. V usage is TRBV4-1 and J usage is TRBJ2-3; 8 bases are a match to TRBD2. CDR1 is MGHRA and CDR2 is YSYEKL in the germline V gene. J was trimmed by 1 base and V by 4 bases; bases with no gene match: 7. The CDR3 is made up of 16 amino acids. This chain's CDR3 is CASSRLTSAGTDTQYF. The CDR3 bases are TGCGCCAGCAGCCGACTGACTAGCGCCGGCACAGATACGCAGTATTTT.

The chain recombines TRBV7-2 with TRBJ1-5; no clear D. The CDR3 consists of 13 residues. Trimming removed 1 base at V and 7 bases at J, with 8 bases between. Per the germline V gene, CDR1 is SGHTA and CDR2 is FQGNSA. Here the CDR3 DNA reads TGTGCCAGCAGCTTAGTAGGTGAGCAGCCCCAGCATTTT. This encodes CASSLVGEQPQHF. Drawing the rest from reference TRBV7-2 and TRBJ1-5, the complete variable domain is GAGVSQSPSNKVTEKGKDVELRCDPISGHTALYWYRQSLGQGLEFLIYFQGNSAPDKSGLPSDRFSAERTGGSVSTLTIQRTQQEDSAVYLCASSLVGEQPQHFGDGTRLSIL.

This clonotype was observed a few times. V gene TRBV11-3 combines with J gene TRBJ2-1, with D possibly matching TRBD2 (6 bases). The CDR3 contains 16 residues. With 1 base removed from V and 0 bases from J, the gap between germline ends came to 10 bases. The germline gives CDR1 SGHNT, CDR2 YENEEA. This CDR3 is CASSLGQAGSYNEQFF. The DNA for the CDR3 is TGTGCCAGCAGCTTAGGACAAGCGGGCTCCTACAATGAGCAGTTCTTC.

The chain links TRBV18 to TRBJ2-1, with TRBD2 identical over 11 bases. The CDR3 sequence is 17 residues long. Losses at the gene ends were 2 bases for V and 3 bases for J; bases not matched to a gene: 6. Looked up from germline, CDR1 is KGHSH and CDR2 is LQKENI. The CDR3 reads CASSPVTSGGIYNEQFF. DNA of the CDR3: TGTGCCAGCTCACCAGTCACTAGCGGGGGAATCTACAATGAGCAGTTCTTC. The complete variable domain, with remaining parts taken from reference TRBV18 and TRBJ2-1, reads NAGVMQNPRHLVRRRGQEARLRCSPMKGHSHVYWYRQLPEEGLKFMVYLQKENIIDESGMPKERFSAEFPKEGPSILRIQQVVRGDSAAYFCASSPVTSGGIYNEQFFGPGTRLTVL.

In its sample, this clonotype was seen a few times. The chain couples TRBV3-1 to TRBJ2-3; D not certain. This CDR3 has 15 amino acids. The germline V gene has CDR1 LGHDT and CDR2 YNNKEL (reference sequence). V gave up 0 bases and J gave up 10 bases, with 17 bases separating them. CDR3 nucleotides: TGTGCCAGCAGCCAAGATCAAGCCCGCTTCTTTGCGCAGTATTTT. Translated: CASSQDQARFFAQYF.